Each of the 5 T cell receptor beta chains below was sequenced from the same sample in a study of T-cell memory formation after mild COVID-19. TCRdb re-called the 5' RACE reads through MiXCR, storing one row per CDR3 protein. The repertoire holds roughly 620,000 distinct CDR3 sequences, more than 15% seen once, with around 12% in the top ten. Sequenced sample: PBMCs or a T cell subset sorted from them (not recorded which). Source of these receptors: an adult woman who had mild COVID-19 (a few samples of this study predate the infection). Cell type and time point are not known.

This clonotype was found a few times. V is TRBV24-1 and J is TRBJ2-1; D call uncertain. CDR3 length: 12 amino acids. The V end was cut by 9 bases, the J end by 0 bases, with 5 bases between. CDR1 is KGHDR, CDR2 SFDVKD, per germline. The CDR3 sequence is CATGSSYNEQFF. CDR3 sequence (DNA): TGTGCCACCGGCAGCTCCTACAATGAGCAGTTCTTC.

The chain links TRBV6-5 to TRBJ2-2; 11 bases align to TRBD1. Germline loops: CDR1 MNHEY, CDR2 SVGAGI. This CDR3 contains 16 residues. After removal of 6 bases from V and 4 bases from J, the junction contained 7 bases not matched to a gene. CDR3 sequence: CASRSTGTGGTGELFF. The CDR3 bases are TGTGCCAGCAGATCTACCGGGACAGGGGGCACCGGGGAGCTGTTTTTT.

This clonotype has more than one count but fewer than ten. This rearrangement joins TRBV24-1 to TRBJ2-6; 7 bases align to TRBD1. Germline loops: CDR1 KGHDR, CDR2 SFDVKD. The CDR3 runs 16 residues. V dropped 3 bases and J dropped 1; count of bases not matched to a gene: 2. The CDR3 DNA is TGTGCCACCAGTGATCCGGGACAGTCTGGGGCCAACGTCCTGACTTTC. It codes for CATSDPGQSGANVLTF.

This clonotype was seen a single time. The chain carries TRBV29-1 and TRBJ1-2; D gene unclear. This CDR3 comprises 10 residues. Per the germline V gene, CDR1 is SQVTM and CDR2 is ANQGSEA. Trimming removed 5 bases at V and 7 bases at J, with 8 bases between. The CDR3 DNA reads TGCAGCGTTTCCGTGGTTGGCTACACCTTC. It encodes CSVSVVGYTF.

This clonotype was seen only a few times. The chain recombines TRBV7-9 with TRBJ2-1; TRBD2 agrees at 7 bases. V gave up 5 bases and J gave up 8 bases; unmatched junction bases: 9. The length of the CDR3 is 14 residues. Germline lookup yields CDR1 SEHNR and CDR2 FQNEAQ (reference sequence). The CDR3 sequence: CASSLGGSIDEQFF. The CDR3 DNA reads TGTGCCAGCAGCCTAGGCGGGAGTATAGATGAGCAGTTCTTC.